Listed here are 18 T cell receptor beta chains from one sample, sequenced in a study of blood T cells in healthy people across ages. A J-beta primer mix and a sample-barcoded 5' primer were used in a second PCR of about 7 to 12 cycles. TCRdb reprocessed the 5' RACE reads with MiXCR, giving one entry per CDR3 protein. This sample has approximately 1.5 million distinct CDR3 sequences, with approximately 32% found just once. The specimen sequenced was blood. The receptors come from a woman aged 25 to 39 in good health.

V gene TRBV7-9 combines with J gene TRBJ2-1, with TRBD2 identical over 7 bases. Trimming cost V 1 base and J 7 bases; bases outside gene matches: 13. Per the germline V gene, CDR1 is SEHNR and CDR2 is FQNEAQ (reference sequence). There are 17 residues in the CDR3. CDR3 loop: CASSLDRGSPPGNEQFF. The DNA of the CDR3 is TGTGCCAGCAGCTTAGATCGCGGGAGCCCCCCGGGGAATGAGCAGTTCTTC.

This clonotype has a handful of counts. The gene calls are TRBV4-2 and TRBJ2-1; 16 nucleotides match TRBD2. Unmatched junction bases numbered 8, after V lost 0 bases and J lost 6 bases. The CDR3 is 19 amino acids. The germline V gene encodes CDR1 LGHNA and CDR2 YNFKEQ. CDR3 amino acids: CASSQEGTSGGGLANEQFF. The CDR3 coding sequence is TGTGCCAGCAGCCAAGAGGGGACTAGCGGGGGGGGACTGGCCAATGAGCAGTTCTTC.

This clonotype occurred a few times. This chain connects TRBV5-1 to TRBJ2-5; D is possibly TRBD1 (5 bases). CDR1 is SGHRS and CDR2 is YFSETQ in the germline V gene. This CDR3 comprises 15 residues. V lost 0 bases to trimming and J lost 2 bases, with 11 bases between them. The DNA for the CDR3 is TGCGCCAGCAGCTTGGGTACCCAGGGTCAAGAGACCCAGTACTTC. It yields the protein CASSLGTQGQETQYF. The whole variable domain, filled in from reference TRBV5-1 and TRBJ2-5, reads KAGVTQTPRYLIKTRGQQVTLSCSPISGHRSVSWYQQTPGQGLQFLFEYFSETQRNKGNFPGRFSGRQFSNSRSEMNVSTLELGDSALYLCASSLGTQGQETQYFGPGTRLLVL.

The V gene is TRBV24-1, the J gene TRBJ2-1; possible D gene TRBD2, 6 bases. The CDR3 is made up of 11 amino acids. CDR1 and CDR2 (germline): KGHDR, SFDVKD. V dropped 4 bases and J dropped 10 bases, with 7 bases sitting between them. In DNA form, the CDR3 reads TGTGCCACCAGTGACCGGGGGGAGCAGTTCTTC. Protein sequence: CATSDRGEQFF.

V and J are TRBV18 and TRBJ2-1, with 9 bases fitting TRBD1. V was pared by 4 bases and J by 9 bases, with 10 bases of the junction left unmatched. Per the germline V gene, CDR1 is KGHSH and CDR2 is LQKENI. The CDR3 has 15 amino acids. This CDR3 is CASSRGQGDLGEQFF. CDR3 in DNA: TGTGCCAGCTCACGGGGACAGGGCGATTTGGGTGAGCAGTTCTTC.

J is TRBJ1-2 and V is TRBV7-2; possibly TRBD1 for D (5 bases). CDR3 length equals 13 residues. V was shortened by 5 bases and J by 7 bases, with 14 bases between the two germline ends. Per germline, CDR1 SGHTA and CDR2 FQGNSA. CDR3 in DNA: TGTGCCAGCAGCCGGGACTTTACTGGTGGCTACACCTTC. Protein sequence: CASSRDFTGGYTF.

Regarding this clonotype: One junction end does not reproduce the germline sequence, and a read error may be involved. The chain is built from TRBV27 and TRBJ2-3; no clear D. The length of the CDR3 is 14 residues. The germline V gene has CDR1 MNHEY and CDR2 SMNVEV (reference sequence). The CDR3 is CAGSLVGGTDTQYF. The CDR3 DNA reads TGTGCCGGCAGTTTGGTAGGCGGCACAGATACGCAGTATTTT.

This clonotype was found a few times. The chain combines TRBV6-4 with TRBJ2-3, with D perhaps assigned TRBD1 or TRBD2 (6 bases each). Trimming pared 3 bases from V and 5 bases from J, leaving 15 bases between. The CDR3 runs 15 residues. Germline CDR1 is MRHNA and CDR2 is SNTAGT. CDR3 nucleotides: TGTGCCAGCAGTGATAGGGGGGTCGGTGGAGATACGCAGTATTTT. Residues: CASSDRGVGGDTQYF.

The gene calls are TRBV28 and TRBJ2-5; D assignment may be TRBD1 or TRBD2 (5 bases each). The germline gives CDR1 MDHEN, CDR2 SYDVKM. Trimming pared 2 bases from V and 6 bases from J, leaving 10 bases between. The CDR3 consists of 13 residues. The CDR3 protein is CASSLEGLKTQYF. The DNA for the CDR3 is TGTGCCAGCAGTTTAGAGGGGTTGAAGACCCAGTACTTC.

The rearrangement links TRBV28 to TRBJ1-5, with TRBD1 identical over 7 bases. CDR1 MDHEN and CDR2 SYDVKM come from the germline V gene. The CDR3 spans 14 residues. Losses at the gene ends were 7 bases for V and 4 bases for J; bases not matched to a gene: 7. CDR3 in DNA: TGTGCCAGCAATAGGGGGCTTGGTAATCAGCCCCAGCATTTT. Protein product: CASNRGLGNQPQHF.

CDR3 DNA sequence: TGCAGTGCTAGAAAGGGGGCTAATGAAAAACTGTTTTTT. This encodes CSARKGANEKLFF. This chain uses TRBV20-1 with TRBJ1-4; TRBD1 is a possible D gene (6 bases). Deletions cut 2 bases from V and 3 bases from J, with 7 bases between. CDR3 length: 13 amino acids. Per the germline V gene, CDR1 is DFQATT and CDR2 is SNEGSKA (reference sequence).

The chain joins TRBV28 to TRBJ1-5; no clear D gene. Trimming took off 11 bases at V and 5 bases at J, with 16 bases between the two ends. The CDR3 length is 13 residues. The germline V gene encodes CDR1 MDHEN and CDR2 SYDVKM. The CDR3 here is CALGVRLDQPQHF. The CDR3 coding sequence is TGTGCCCTGGGCGTCAGGCTGGATCAGCCCCAGCATTTT. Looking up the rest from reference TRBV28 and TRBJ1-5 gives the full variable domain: DVKVTQSSRYLVKRTGEKVFLECVQDMDHENMFWYRQDPGLGLRLIYFSYDVKMKEKGDIPEGYSVSREKKERFSLILESASTNQTSMYLCALGVRLDQPQHFGDGTRLSIL.

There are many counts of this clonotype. The CDR3 loop reads CACGTGPGNIQYF. The CDR3, as DNA: TGTGCCTGCGGTACAGGGCCAGGGAACATTCAGTACTTC. This chain connects TRBV11-2 to TRBJ2-4, with a possible D match to TRBD1 (6 bases). Trimming removed 11 bases at V and 7 bases at J, with 18 bases between. This CDR3 contains 13 residues. The germline V gene encodes CDR1 SGHAT and CDR2 FQNNGV.

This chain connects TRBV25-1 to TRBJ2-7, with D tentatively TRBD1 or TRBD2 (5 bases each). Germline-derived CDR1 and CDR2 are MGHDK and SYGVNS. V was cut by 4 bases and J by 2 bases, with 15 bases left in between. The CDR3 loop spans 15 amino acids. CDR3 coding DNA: TGTGCCAGCAGTGGAGCCGGGACGGGAACCTACGAGCAGTACTTC. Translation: CASSGAGTGTYEQYF.

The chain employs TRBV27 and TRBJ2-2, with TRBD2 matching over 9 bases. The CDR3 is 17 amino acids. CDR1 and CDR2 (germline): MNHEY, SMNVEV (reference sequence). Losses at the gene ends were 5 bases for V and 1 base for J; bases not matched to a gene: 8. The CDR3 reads CASSPSPRGGNTGELFF. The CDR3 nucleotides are TGTGCCAGCAGTCCCTCCCCGCGGGGGGGGAACACCGGGGAGCTGTTTTTT.

In nucleotides, the CDR3 is TGCAGTGCCCGCCGCAGGGGCCCGAGGGAAAAACTGTTTTTT. It specifies CSARRRGPREKLFF. The rearrangement links TRBV20-1 to TRBJ1-4; a weak D match, TRBD1 (6 bases). Germline V gene lookup returns CDR1 DFQATT and CDR2 SNEGSKA (reference sequence). With 6 bases removed from V and 8 bases from J, the gap between germline ends came to 19 bases. The CDR3 covers 14 residues.

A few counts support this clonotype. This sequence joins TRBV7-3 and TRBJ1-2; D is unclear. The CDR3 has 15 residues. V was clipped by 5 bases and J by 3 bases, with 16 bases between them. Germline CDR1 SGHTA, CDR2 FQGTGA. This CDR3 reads CASSPVGPRDYGYTF. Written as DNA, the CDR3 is TGTGCCAGCAGCCCAGTGGGTCCTCGGGACTATGGCTACACCTTC.

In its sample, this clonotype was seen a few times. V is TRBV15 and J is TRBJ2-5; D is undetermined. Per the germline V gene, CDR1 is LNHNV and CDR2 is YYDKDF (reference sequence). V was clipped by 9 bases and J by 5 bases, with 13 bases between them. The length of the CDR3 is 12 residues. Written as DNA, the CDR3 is TGTGCCACGAGCCCCATGGGGGAGACCCAGTACTTC. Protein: CATSPMGETQYF.